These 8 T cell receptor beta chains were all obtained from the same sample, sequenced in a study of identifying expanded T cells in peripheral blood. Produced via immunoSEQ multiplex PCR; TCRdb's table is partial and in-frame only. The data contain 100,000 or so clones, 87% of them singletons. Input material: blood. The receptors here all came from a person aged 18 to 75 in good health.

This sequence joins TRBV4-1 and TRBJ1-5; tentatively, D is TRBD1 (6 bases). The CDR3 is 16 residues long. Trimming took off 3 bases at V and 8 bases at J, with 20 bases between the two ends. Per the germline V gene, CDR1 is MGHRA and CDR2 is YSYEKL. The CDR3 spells CASSQGAGHYEKPQHF. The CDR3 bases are TGCGCCAGCAGCCAGGGGGCGGGACACTATGAGAAGCCCCAGCATTTT.

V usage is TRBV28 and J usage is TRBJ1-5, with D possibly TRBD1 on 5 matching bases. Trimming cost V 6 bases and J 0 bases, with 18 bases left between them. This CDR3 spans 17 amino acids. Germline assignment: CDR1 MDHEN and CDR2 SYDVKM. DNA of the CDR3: TGTGCCAGCAGCACCCGGGACTTCCGTTATAGCAATCAGCCCCAGCATTTT. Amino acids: CASSTRDFRYSNQPQHF.

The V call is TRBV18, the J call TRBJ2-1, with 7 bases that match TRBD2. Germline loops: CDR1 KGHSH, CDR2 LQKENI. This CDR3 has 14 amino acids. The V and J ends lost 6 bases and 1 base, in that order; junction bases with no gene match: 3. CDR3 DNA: TGTGCCAGCTCTACTAGCGTTTCCTACAATGAGCAGTTCTTC. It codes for CASSTSVSYNEQFF. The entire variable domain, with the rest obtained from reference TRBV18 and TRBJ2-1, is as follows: NAGVMQNPRHLVRRRGQEARLRCSPMKGHSHVYWYRQLPEEGLKFMVYLQKENIIDESGMPKERFSAEFPKEGPSILRIQQVVRGDSAAYFCASSTSVSYNEQFFGPGTRLTVL.

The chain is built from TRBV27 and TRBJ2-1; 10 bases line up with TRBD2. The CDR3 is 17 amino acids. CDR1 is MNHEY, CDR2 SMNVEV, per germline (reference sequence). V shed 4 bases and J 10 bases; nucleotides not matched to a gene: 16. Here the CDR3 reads CASSSGGGLASVAEQFF. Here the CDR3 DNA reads TGTGCCAGCAGTTCCGGGGGGGGACTAGCGAGTGTCGCGGAGCAGTTCTTC.

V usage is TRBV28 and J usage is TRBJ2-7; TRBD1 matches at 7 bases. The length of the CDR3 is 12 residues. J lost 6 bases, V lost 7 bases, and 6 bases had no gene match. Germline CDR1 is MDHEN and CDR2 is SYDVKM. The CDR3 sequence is CASTRQGPEQYF. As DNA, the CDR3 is TGTGCCAGCACTCGACAGGGCCCCGAGCAGTACTTC.

This CDR3 reads CASSLARLSGELFF. In DNA form, the CDR3 reads TGTGCCAGCAGCTTAGCGAGGTTATCCGGGGAGCTGTTTTTT. V usage is TRBV7-2 and J usage is TRBJ2-2; D ambiguous. CDR3 length equals 14 residues. The V end was cut by 0 bases, the J end by 6 bases, with 8 bases between. CDR1 and CDR2 (germline): SGHTA, FQGNSA.

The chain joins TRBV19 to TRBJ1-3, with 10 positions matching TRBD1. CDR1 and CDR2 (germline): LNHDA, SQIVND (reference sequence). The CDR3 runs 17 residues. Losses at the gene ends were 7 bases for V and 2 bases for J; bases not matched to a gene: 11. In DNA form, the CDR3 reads TGTGCCAGTAATCCACGGGACAGGGGTTCAACTGGAAACACCATATATTTT. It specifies CASNPRDRGSTGNTIYF. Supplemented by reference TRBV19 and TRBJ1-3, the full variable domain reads DGGITQSPKYLFRKEGQNVTLSCEQNLNHDAMYWYRQDPGQGLRLIYYSQIVNDFQKGDIAEGYSVSREKKESFPLTVTSAQKNPTAFYLCASNPRDRGSTGNTIYFGEGSWLTVV.

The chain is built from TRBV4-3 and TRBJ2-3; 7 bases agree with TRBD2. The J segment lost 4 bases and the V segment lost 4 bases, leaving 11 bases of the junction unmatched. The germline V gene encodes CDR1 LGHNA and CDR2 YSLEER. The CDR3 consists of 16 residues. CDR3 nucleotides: TGCGCCAGCAGCCCCTCCGGGACTAACCGCCCAGATACGCAGTATTTT. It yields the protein CASSPSGTNRPDTQYF.